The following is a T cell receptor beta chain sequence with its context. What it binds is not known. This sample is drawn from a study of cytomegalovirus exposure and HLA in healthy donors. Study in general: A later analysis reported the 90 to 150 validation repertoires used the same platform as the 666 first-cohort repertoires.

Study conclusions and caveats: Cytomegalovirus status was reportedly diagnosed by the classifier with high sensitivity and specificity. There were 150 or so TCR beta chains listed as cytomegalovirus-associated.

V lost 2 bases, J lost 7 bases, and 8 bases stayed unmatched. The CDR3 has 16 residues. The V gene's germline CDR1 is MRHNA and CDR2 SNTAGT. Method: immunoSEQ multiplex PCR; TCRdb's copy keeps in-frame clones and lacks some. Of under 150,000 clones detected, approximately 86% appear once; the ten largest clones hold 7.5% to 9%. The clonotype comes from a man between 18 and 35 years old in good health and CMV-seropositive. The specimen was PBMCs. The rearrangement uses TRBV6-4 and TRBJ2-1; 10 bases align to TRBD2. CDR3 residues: CASSDEAGGLVNEQFF. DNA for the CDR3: TGTGCCAGCAGTGACGAAGCGGGAGGGTTAGTAAATGAGCAGTTCTTC.